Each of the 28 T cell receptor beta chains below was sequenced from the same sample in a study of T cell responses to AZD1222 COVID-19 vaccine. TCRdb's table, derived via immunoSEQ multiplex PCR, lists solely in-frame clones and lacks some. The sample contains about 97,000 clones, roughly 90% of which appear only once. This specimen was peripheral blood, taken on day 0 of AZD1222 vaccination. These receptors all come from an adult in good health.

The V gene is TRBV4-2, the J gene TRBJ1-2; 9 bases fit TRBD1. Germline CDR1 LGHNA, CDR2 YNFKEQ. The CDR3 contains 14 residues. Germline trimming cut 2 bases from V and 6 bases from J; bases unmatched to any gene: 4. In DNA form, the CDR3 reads TGTGCCAGCAGCCAAACAACAGGGGGCGATGGCTACACCTTC. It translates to CASSQTTGGDGYTF.

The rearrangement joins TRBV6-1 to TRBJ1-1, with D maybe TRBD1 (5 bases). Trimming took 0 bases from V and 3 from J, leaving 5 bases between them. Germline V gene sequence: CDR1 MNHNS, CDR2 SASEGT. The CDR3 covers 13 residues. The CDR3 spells CASSEAGDTEAFF. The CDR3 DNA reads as TGTGCCAGCAGTGAAGCAGGGGACACTGAAGCTTTCTTT.

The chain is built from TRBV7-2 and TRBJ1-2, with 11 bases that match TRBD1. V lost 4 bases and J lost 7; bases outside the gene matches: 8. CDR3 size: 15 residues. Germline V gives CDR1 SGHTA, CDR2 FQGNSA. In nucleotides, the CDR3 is TGTGCCAGCAGCTCCCGGGACAGGGGGAAGAGTGGCTACACCTTC. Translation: CASSSRDRGKSGYTF.

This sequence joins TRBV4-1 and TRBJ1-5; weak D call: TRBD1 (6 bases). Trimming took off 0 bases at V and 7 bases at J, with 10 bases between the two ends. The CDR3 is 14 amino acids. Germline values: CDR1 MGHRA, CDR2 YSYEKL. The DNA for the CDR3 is TGCGCCAGCAGCCAAGACAGGGGAGGGCAGCCCCAGCATTTT. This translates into CASSQDRGGQPQHF.

CDR3 sequence reads: CASSVQVGRTGELFF. In nucleotides, the CDR3 is TGTGCCAGCAGTGTCCAGGTGGGGAGGACCGGGGAGCTGTTTTTT. This sequence joins TRBV2 and TRBJ2-2; possibly TRBD2 for D (6 bases). CDR1 and CDR2 (germline): SNHLY, FYNNEI. This CDR3 spans 15 amino acids. V lost 4 bases and J lost 5, with 14 bases in between.

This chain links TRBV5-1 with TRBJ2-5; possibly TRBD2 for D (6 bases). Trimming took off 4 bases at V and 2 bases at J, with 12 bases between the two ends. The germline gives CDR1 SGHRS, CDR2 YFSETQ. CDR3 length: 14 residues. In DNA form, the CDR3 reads TGCGCCAGCAGCCCGGGACTCATACAAGAGACCCAGTACTTC. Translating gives CASSPGLIQETQYF. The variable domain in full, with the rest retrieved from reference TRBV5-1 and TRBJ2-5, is KAGVTQTPRYLIKTRGQQVTLSCSPISGHRSVSWYQQTPGQGLQFLFEYFSETQRNKGNFPGRFSGRQFSNSRSEMNVSTLELGDSALYLCASSPGLIQETQYFGPGTRLLVL.

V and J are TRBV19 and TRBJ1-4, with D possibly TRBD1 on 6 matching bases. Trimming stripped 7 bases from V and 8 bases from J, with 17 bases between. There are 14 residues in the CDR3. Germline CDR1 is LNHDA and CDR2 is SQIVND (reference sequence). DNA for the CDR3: TGTGCCAGTACCCCGGACAGCCATCCCGAAAAACTGTTTTTT. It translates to CASTPDSHPEKLFF. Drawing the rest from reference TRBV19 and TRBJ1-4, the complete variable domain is DGGITQSPKYLFRKEGQNVTLSCEQNLNHDAMYWYRQDPGQGLRLIYYSQIVNDFQKGDIAEGYSVSREKKESFPLTVTSAQKNPTAFYLCASTPDSHPEKLFFGSGTQLSVL.

CDR3 in DNA: TGTGCCAGCTCACCAGGGTTGGAGGGGTTCCACGAGCAGTACTTC. It yields the protein CASSPGLEGFHEQYF. V and J are TRBV18 and TRBJ2-7; perhaps TRBD2 as D (6 bases). CDR1 and CDR2 (germline): KGHSH, LQKENI. V dropped 2 bases and J dropped 5 bases, with 16 bases sitting between them. This CDR3 spans 15 amino acids.

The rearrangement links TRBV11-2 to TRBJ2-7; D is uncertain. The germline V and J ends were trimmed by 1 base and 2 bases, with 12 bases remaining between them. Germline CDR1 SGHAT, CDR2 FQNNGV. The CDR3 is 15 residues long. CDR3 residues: CASSLALDATYEQYF. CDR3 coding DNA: TGTGCCAGCAGCTTAGCACTGGACGCTACCTACGAGCAGTACTTC.

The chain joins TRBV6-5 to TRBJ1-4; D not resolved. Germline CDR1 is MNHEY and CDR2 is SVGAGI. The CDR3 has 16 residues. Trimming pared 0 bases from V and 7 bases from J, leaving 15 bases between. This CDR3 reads CASSYSMSSQAEKLFF. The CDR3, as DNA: TGTGCCAGCAGTTACTCGATGTCATCCCAGGCTGAAAAACTGTTTTTT.

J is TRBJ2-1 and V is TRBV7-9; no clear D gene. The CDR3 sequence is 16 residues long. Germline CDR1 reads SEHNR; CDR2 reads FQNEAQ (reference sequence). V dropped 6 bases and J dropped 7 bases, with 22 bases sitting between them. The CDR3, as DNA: TGTGCCAGCAGTTACAGCCGCGTGTTAGGGTCTAATGAGCAGTTCTTC. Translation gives CASSYSRVLGSNEQFF.

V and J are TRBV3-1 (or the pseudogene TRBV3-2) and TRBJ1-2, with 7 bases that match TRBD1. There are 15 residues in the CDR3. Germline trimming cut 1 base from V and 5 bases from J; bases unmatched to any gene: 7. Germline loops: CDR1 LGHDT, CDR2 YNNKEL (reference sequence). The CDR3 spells CASSQVQGGGYGYTF. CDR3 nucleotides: TGTGCCAGCAGCCAAGTGCAGGGGGGAGGGTATGGCTACACCTTC.

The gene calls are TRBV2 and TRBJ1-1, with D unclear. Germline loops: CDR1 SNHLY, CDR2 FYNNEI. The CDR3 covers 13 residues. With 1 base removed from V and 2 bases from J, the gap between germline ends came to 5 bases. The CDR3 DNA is TGTGCCAGCAGTGAAGATGGTAACACTGAAGCTTTCTTT. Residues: CASSEDGNTEAFF.

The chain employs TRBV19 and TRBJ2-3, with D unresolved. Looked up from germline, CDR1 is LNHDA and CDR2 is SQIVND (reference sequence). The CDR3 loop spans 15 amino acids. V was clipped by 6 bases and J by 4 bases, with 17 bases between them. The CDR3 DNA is TGTGCCAGTAGCTCTCGGGTTGGGGTATCAGATACGCAGTATTTT. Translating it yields CASSSRVGVSDTQYF.

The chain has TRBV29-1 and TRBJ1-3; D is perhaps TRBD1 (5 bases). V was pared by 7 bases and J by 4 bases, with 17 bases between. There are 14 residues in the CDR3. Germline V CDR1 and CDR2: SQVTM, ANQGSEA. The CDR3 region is CSGAGGMGGNTIYF. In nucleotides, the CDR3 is TGCAGCGGGGCGGGGGGAATGGGCGGAAACACCATATATTTT.

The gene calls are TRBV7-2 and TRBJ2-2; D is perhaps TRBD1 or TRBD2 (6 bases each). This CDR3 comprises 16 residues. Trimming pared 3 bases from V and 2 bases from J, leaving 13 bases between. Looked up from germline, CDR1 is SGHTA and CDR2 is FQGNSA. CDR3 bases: TGTGCCAGCAGCTTTGGAGGGGGGCGTAACACCGGGGAGCTGTTTTTT. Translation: CASSFGGGRNTGELFF.

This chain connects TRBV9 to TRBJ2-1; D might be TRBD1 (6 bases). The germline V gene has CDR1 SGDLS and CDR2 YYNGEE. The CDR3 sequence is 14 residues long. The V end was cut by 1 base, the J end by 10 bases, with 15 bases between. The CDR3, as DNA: TGTGCCAGCAGCGTAACAGGGACCGGGTCCGAGCAGTTCTTC. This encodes CASSVTGTGSEQFF.

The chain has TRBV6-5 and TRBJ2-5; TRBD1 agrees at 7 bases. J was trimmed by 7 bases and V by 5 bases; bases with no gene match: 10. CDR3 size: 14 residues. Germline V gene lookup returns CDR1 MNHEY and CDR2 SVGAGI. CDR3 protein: CASSRQGGHGTQYF. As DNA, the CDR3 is TGTGCCAGCAGTCGACAGGGTGGCCATGGGACCCAGTACTTC.

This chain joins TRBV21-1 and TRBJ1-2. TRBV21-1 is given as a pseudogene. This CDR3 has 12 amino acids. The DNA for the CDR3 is TGTGCCAGCAGCATAGTCGCTGGGGGCTACACCTTC. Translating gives CASSIVAGGYTF.

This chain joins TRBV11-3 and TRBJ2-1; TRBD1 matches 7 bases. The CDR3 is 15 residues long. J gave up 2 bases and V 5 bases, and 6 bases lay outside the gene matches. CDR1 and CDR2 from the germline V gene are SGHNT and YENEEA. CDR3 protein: CASSADRATYNEQFF. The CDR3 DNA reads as TGTGCCAGCAGCGCCGACAGGGCTACCTACAATGAGCAGTTCTTC.

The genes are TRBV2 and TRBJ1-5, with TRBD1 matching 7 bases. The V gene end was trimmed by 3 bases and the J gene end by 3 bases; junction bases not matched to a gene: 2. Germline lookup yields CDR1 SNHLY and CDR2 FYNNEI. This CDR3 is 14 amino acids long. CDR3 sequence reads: CASSEGTVNQPQHF. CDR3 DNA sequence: TGTGCCAGCAGTGAGGGGACAGTCAATCAGCCCCAGCATTTT.

The CDR3 DNA reads TGTGCCAGCAGTTACGAGGCTGACCCACCCCACGAGCAGTACTTC. Protein sequence: CASSYEADPPHEQYF. This chain uses TRBV6-2 or TRBV6-3 with TRBJ2-7; no definite D call. The CDR3 is 15 amino acids. Looked up from germline, CDR1 is MNHEY and CDR2 is SVGEGT. V was cut by 2 bases and J by 5 bases, with 16 bases left in between.

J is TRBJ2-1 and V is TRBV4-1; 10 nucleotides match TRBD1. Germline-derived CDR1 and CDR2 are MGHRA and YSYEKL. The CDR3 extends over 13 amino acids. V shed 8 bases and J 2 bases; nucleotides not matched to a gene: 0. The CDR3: CASGTGAYNEQFF. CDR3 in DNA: TGCGCCAGCGGGACAGGGGCCTACAATGAGCAGTTCTTC.

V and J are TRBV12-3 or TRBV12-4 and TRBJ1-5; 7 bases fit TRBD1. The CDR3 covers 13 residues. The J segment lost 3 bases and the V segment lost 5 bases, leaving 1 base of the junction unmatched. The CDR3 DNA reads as TGTGCCAGCAGTCAGGGGGACAATCAGCCCCAGCATTTT. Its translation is CASSQGDNQPQHF.

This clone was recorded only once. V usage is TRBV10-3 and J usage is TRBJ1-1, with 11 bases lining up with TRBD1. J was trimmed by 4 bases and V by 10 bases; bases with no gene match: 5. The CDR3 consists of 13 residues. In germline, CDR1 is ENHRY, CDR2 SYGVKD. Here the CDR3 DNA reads TGTGCCACCGCCGGGACAGGGGGCACTGAAGCTTTCTTT. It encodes CATAGTGGTEAFF.

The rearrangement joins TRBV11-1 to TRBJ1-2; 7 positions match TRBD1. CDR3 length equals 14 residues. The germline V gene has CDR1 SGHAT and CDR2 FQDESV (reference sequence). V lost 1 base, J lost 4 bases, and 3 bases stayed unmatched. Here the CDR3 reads CASSLDGTVYGYTF. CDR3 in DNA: TGTGCCAGCAGCTTAGATGGGACAGTCTATGGCTACACCTTC.

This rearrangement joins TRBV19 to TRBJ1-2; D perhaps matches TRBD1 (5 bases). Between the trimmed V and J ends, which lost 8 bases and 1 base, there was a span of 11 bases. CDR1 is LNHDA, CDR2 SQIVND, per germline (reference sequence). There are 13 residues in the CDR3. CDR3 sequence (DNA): TGTGCCAGTGGAAAACAGGATAACTATGGCTACACCTTC. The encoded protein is CASGKQDNYGYTF. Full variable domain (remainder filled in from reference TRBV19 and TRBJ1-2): DGGITQSPKYLFRKEGQNVTLSCEQNLNHDAMYWYRQDPGQGLRLIYYSQIVNDFQKGDIAEGYSVSREKKESFPLTVTSAQKNPTAFYLCASGKQDNYGYTFGSGTRLTVV.

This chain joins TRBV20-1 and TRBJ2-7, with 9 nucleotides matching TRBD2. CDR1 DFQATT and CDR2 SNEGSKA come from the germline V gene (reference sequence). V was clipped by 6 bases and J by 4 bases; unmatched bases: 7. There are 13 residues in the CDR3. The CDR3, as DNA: TGCAGTGCCAGTAGCGGGAGCTGGTACGAGCAGTACTTC. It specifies CSASSGSWYEQYF.